Given below is one T cell receptor (beta chain) in context. Original processing methods: Cell counts per sample came from amplifying reference gene primers. Measured with immunoSEQ multiplex PCR; TCRdb has only the in-frame clones, and not every one. V, J and clone size reflect that table, while D and trimming were determined from the DNA. The table lists 300,000 to 400,000 clones, roughly 89% of them singletons. The record originates from a study of blood T cell repertoires in COVID-19. Seattle patients were enrolled while actively infected and followed longitudinally. The receptor was derived from a man under 40 with COVID-19, enrolled during active disease. The sequencing sample was made of peripheral blood.

The CDR3 region is CASSQRGNRDTIYF. CDR3 nucleotides: TGTGCCAGCAGCCAAAGGGGGAATAGGGACACCATATATTTT. V and J are TRBV3-1 (or the pseudogene TRBV3-2) and TRBJ1-3, with D maybe TRBD1 (6 bases). The germline V gene encodes CDR1 LGHDT and CDR2 YNNKEL (reference sequence). The V gene lost 2 bases and the J gene lost 8 bases, with 13 bases spanning the gap. This CDR3 contains 14 residues.